These 17 T cell receptor gamma chains originate from one sample sequenced in a study of intestinal T cells in coeliac disease. Using 150 to 200 ng of biopsy DNA, TRG was amplified with LymphoTrack primers. TCRdb redid clone calling on the multiplex PCR reads using CATT. The sample includes 2,000 to 3,000 gamma-chain clones, under 55% of them seen just once. Each case's genomic DNA was extracted from ten roughly 5-µm formalin-fixed paraffin-embedded scrolls. Material: a duodenal biopsy. These receptors came from a human donor with celiac disease.

The chain joins TRGV2 to TRGJ1 or TRGJ2. The CDR3 covers 14 residues. Germline-derived CDR1 and CDR2 are EGSNGY and YDSYNSKV. V lost 3 bases and J lost 3; bases outside the gene matches: 8. In nucleotides, the CDR3 is TGTGCCACCTGGGACAGGCCGATTTATTATAAGAAACTCTTT. It specifies CATWDRPIYYKKLF.

This clone was found a few times. The CDR3: CATWDPPRDYKKLF. The CDR3 DNA sequence: TGTGCCACCTGGGATCCCCCGAGGGATTATAAGAAACTCTTT. This rearrangement joins TRGV4 to TRGJ1 or TRGJ2. V shed 3 bases, J shed 5 bases, and the junction held 10 bases outside the gene matches. This CDR3 has 14 residues. Germline V gene sequence: CDR1 EGSTGY, CDR2 YDSYTSSV.

DNA for the CDR3: TGTGCCACCTGGGCGTCCAGGAATTATTATAAGAAACTCTTT. Translating gives CATWASRNYYKKLF. The gene calls are TRGV8 and TRGJ1 or TRGJ2. J gave up 0 bases and V 5 bases, and 7 bases lay outside the gene matches. CDR3 length: 14 amino acids. CDR1 is VENAVY, CDR2 YDSYNSRV, per germline.

This chain uses TRGV2 with TRGJ1 or TRGJ2. Germline V gene sequence: CDR1 EGSNGY, CDR2 YDSYNSKV. Trimming cost V 0 bases and J 5 bases; bases outside gene matches: 7. This CDR3 has 14 residues. CDR3 region: CATWDGPPHYKKLF. CDR3 DNA sequence: TGTGCCACCTGGGACGGGCCTCCCCATTATAAGAAACTCTTT.

CDR3 residues: CAAWGPSSTGWFKIF. CDR3 DNA: TGTGCTGCGTGGGGCCCCTCATCCACTGGTTGGTTCAAGATATTT. J is TRGJP1 and V is TRGV10. TRGV10 is placed among ORFs of uncertain function. The CDR3 loop spans 15 amino acids. V gave up 8 bases and J gave up 3 bases; unmatched junction bases: 10.

The chain combines TRGV2 with TRGJ1 or TRGJ2. The CDR3 length is 13 residues. V was clipped by 0 bases and J by 9 bases; unmatched bases: 8. Germline-derived CDR1 and CDR2 are EGSNGY and YDSYNSKV. CDR3 sequence: CATWDGPPGKKLF. In DNA form, the CDR3 reads TGTGCCACCTGGGACGGGCCCCCCGGTAAGAAACTCTTT.

Regarding this clone: At one end, the junction sequence differs from germline, possibly due to a read error. The rearrangement joins TRGV3 to TRGJP1. Germline CDR1 and CDR2: VTNTFY and YDVSTARD (reference sequence). The CDR3 has 15 amino acids. CDR3 nucleotides: TGTACCACCTGGGACAGCTCCTTGGGTGGTTGGTTCAAGATATTT. Protein sequence: CTTWDSSLGGWFKIF.

The chain is built from TRGV4 and TRGJ1 or TRGJ2. Germline V CDR1 and CDR2: EGSTGY, YDSYTSSV. Trimming removed 3 bases from V and 13 bases from J; junction bases left unmatched: 18. The CDR3 length is 14 residues. CDR3 amino acids: CATWDRRVAIRKLF. In DNA form, the CDR3 reads TGTGCCACCTGGGATAGGCGAGTCGCTATAAGAAAACTCTTT.

The chain carries TRGV2 and TRGJP2. CDR1 is EGSNGY, CDR2 YDSYNSKV, per germline. With V trimmed by 3 bases and J by 2 bases, 3 bases remained unmatched. CDR3 length: 14 amino acids. The CDR3 here is CATWDQSSDWIKTF. CDR3 sequence (DNA): TGTGCCACCTGGGACCAGAGTAGTGATTGGATCAAGACGTTT.

V is TRGV3 and J is TRGJ1 or TRGJ2. Germline assignment: CDR1 VTNTFY and CDR2 YDVSTARD (reference sequence). Trimming removed 3 bases from V and 7 bases from J; junction bases left unmatched: 3. The CDR3 has 11 residues. The CDR3 coding sequence is TGTGCCACCTGGGACCAGTATAAGAAACTCTTT. Protein product: CATWDQYKKLF.

This clone was seen more than once but under ten times. This chain joins TRGV8 and TRGJ1 or TRGJ2. Trimming removed 2 bases from V and 12 bases from J; junction bases left unmatched: 4. Looked up from germline, CDR1 is VENAVY and CDR2 is YDSYNSRV. The CDR3 has 10 amino acids. In DNA form, the CDR3 reads TGTGCCACCTGGGATATGAGGAAACTCTTT. Its translation: CATWDMRKLF.

Turning to this clone: This sample also contains other DNA sequences that code for the same CDR3. The chain uses TRGV3 and TRGJ1 or TRGJ2. Germline assignment: CDR1 VTNTFY and CDR2 YDVSTARD (reference sequence). V lost 8 bases and J lost 2; bases outside the gene matches: 12. The CDR3 runs 14 residues. The CDR3 sequence: CATFLSSHYYKKLF. The CDR3 coding sequence is TGTGCCACCTTCCTCTCATCCCATTATTATAAGAAACTCTTT.

The chain couples TRGV2 to TRGJP2. This CDR3 spans 19 amino acids. Germline CDR1 and CDR2: EGSNGY and YDSYNSKV. The J segment lost 1 base and the V segment lost 3 bases, leaving 17 bases of the junction unmatched. CDR3 in amino acids: CATWDRGGGIGSSDWIKTF. In DNA form, the CDR3 reads TGTGCCACCTGGGACCGGGGGGGGGGGATAGGTAGTAGTGATTGGATCAAGACGTTT.

Only a few counts were recorded for this clone. This specimen includes other DNA sequences encoding the same CDR3. The chain combines TRGV9 with TRGJ1 or TRGJ2. Per germline, CDR1 GITISATS and CDR2 ISYDGTV (reference sequence). With V trimmed by 3 bases and J by 4 bases, 3 bases remained unmatched. This CDR3 spans 12 amino acids. In nucleotides, the CDR3 is TGTGCCTTGTGGGAGATATATTATAAGAAACTCTTT. It is translated as CALWEIYYKKLF.

The chain is built from TRGV3 and TRGJ1 or TRGJ2. The V gene's germline CDR1 is VTNTFY and CDR2 YDVSTARD (reference sequence). The CDR3 has 16 amino acids. V trimming: 0 bases; J trimming: 6 bases; junction bases outside the gene matches: 14. The chain's CDR3 is CATWDRPPPPFYKKLF. CDR3 nucleotides: TGTGCCACCTGGGACAGGCCACCCCCCCCTTTTTATAAGAAACTCTTT.

A note on this clone: A much larger clone differs by one base, so this may be a read error. Other nucleotide sequences from this sample produce the same CDR3. V usage is TRGV3 and J usage is TRGJP2. Germline V gives CDR1 VTNTFY, CDR2 YDVSTARD (reference sequence). This CDR3 is 17 amino acids long. The CDR3 sequence: CATWDRPAAYSDWIKTF. CDR3 nucleotides: TGTGCCACCTGGGACAGGCCCGCAGCTTATAGTGATTGGATCAAGACATTT.

This clone turned up a few times. The chain's CDR3 is CAIWDRRSYYKKLF. CDR3 coding DNA: TGTGCTATCTGGGACAGGCGCTCCTATTATAAGAAACTCTTT. The rearrangement links TRGV3 to TRGJ1 or TRGJ2. Germline lookup yields CDR1 VTNTFY and CDR2 YDVSTARD (reference sequence). This CDR3 spans 14 amino acids.